This T cell receptor (beta chain) was identified during a study of cytomegalovirus exposure and HLA in healthy donors. Background on the study: The same platform used for the approximately 700 first-cohort repertoires was also used for the 95 to 150 validation repertoires, as a later analysis reported. Study-wide points: Accounts indicate the classifier identified cytomegalovirus status with strong specificity and sensitivity. A few chains tied to CMV proved CMV antigen-specific in vitro. The tendency of first-cohort TCR clusters to co-occur in the roughly 130 validation repertoires emerged from a later analysis.

Measured with immunoSEQ multiplex PCR; TCRdb has only the in-frame clones, and not every one. Among about 48,000 clones, about 90% were seen once, and the ten largest hold under 7.5%. The length of the CDR3 is 13 residues. The ends were cut back, 3 bases at V and 1 base at J, with 7 bases in the middle. Germline lookup yields CDR1 SEHNR and CDR2 FQNEAQ (reference sequence). Within the sample, this clone is medium-sized. What it binds is not known. J is TRBJ2-7 and V is TRBV7-9, with D hard to call. The clonotype was recovered from a woman in her thirties in good health and CMV-seronegative. Sequenced: PBMCs. The CDR3 sequence: CASSLSTSYEQYF. The DNA of the CDR3 is TGTGCCAGCAGCTTGTCCACATCCTACGAGCAGTACTTC.